This TCR beta chain was recorded in a study of T cells in Graves' hyperthyroidism and ophthalmopathy. About the study: Before any treatment, at initial diagnosis, peripheral blood was collected.

Comments on this clonotype: What it recognizes is unknown.

The V and J ends lost 5 bases and 0 bases respectively, with 11 bases between them. Germline V gene data show CDR1 as SEHNR and CDR2 as FQNEAQ (reference sequence). This CDR3 spans 15 amino acids. Broader study findings: Blood held most thyroid clonotypes expanded above 0.001 frequency.

It was RNA transcripts that yielded the amplified TCR beta CDR3 regions. HTBI primers were the set used in a first-round RT-PCR of the TCR CDR3. TCRdb called the multiplex PCR reads again in MiXCR, with one record for every CDR3 protein. This table has roughly 400,000 distinct CDR3 sequences, more than 12% appearing once. The specimen sequenced was blood. The sequence was collected from a man aged 45-65 years with Graves' ophthalmopathy. J is TRBJ2-4 and V is TRBV7-9; D is ambiguous. This chain's CDR3 is CASSPPPVAKNIQYF. The CDR3 DNA reads as TGTGCCAGCAGCCCTCCCCCGGTAGCCAAAAACATTCAGTACTTC.